The 31 T cell receptor beta chains in this list originate from one sample, sequenced in a study of blood T cell repertoires in COVID-19. Profiling relied on immunoSEQ multiplex PCR, and the TCRdb table lists in-frame clones only, not all of them. Of a few hundred thousand clones listed, 86% are singletons. Sequencing was performed on peripheral blood. The receptors shown here come from a man between 18 and 29 years old with active or convalescent COVID-19.

The chain uses TRBV10-2 and TRBJ2-2; the D is unclear. Germline values: CDR1 WSHSY, CDR2 SAAADI. Trimming removed 6 bases from V and 4 bases from J, with 21 bases in between. This CDR3 region has 17 residues. The CDR3 bases are TGCGCCAGCAGGAGGAGTACAAGTCGCGAAGGCACCGGGGAGCTGTTTTTT. The encoded protein is CASRRSTSREGTGELFF.

The chain uses TRBV19 and TRBJ2-1, with 7 nucleotides matching TRBD1. J gave up 9 bases and V 3 bases, and 5 bases lay outside the gene matches. This CDR3 spans 13 amino acids. Germline CDR1 LNHDA, CDR2 SQIVND (reference sequence). As DNA, the CDR3 is TGTGCCAGTAGTATTAGTCGGGACAGTGAGCAGTTCTTC. Protein sequence: CASSISRDSEQFF. Based on the CDR3 plus reference TRBV19 and TRBJ2-1, the full variable domain is DGGITQSPKYLFRKEGQNVTLSCEQNLNHDAMYWYRQDPGQGLRLIYYSQIVNDFQKGDIAEGYSVSREKKESFPLTVTSAQKNPTAFYLCASSISRDSEQFFGPGTRLTVL.

The rearrangement links TRBV2 to TRBJ1-1, with D unclear. V was trimmed by 6 bases and J by 2 bases, leaving 10 bases between them. Germline assignment: CDR1 SNHLY and CDR2 FYNNEI. CDR3 length: 13 residues. CDR3 sequence: CASRVDINTEAFF. As DNA, the CDR3 is TGTGCCAGCAGGGTAGACATTAACACTGAAGCTTTCTTT.

The chain employs TRBV28 and TRBJ1-4; 8 bases agree with TRBD1. Germline lookup yields CDR1 MDHEN and CDR2 SYDVKM. Trimming at V came to 6 bases and at J to 10 bases, leaving 7 bases not matched to a gene. This CDR3 is 13 amino acids long. This CDR3 reads CASSRQGAGKLFF. The CDR3 nucleotides read TGTGCCAGCAGCCGGCAGGGGGCGGGAAAACTGTTTTTT. Together with reference TRBV28 and TRBJ1-4, the CDR3 gives the full variable domain: DVKVTQSSRYLVKRTGEKVFLECVQDMDHENMFWYRQDPGLGLRLIYFSYDVKMKEKGDIPEGYSVSREKKERFSLILESASTNQTSMYLCASSRQGAGKLFFGSGTQLSVL.

The genes are TRBV13 and TRBJ2-7; possible D gene TRBD1, 5 bases. The CDR3 totals 11 residues. V was trimmed by 6 bases and J by 4 bases, leaving 7 bases between them. Germline V gene sequence: CDR1 PRHDT, CDR2 FYEKMQ (reference sequence). Written as DNA, the CDR3 is TGTGCCAGCAGAGCAGGGTACGAGCAGTACTTC. Translated, it gives CASRAGYEQYF.

The chain links TRBV6-2 or TRBV6-3 to TRBJ1-1; TRBD1 might be the D (5 bases). V lost 2 bases and J lost 0, with 7 bases in between. Germline loops: CDR1 MNHEY, CDR2 SVGEGT. There are 14 residues in the CDR3. CDR3 amino acids: CASSYRGMNTEAFF. Here the CDR3 DNA reads TGTGCCAGCAGTTACAGGGGAATGAACACTGAAGCTTTCTTT.

The chain has TRBV30 and TRBJ1-5; tentative D call: TRBD1 (5 bases). CDR1 is GTSNPN and CDR2 is SVGIG in the germline V gene (reference sequence). The CDR3 loop spans 13 amino acids. Trimming left V 1 base short and J 6 bases short, with 10 bases between. As DNA, the CDR3 is TGTGCCTGGAGTGCAGGGTTAGGTCAGCCCCAGCATTTT. Translation gives CAWSAGLGQPQHF.

This chain joins TRBV10-2 and TRBJ2-7; 12 bases fit TRBD2. This CDR3 region has 17 residues. Germline V gene data show CDR1 as WSHSY and CDR2 as SAAADI. Trimming at V came to 3 bases and at J to 6 bases, leaving 12 bases not matched to a gene. CDR3 residues: CASSDPTTSGRLLEQYF. The CDR3 nucleotides read TGCGCCAGCAGTGACCCAACGACTAGCGGGAGACTGCTCGAGCAGTACTTC.

The gene calls are TRBV11-2 and TRBJ2-7, with no clear D. Looked up from germline, CDR1 is SGHAT and CDR2 is FQNNGV. This CDR3 is built from 15 residues. V lost 0 bases, J lost 6 bases, and 15 bases lay in between. This CDR3 reads CASSLDDPIRGEQYF. The CDR3 nucleotides are TGTGCCAGCAGCTTAGATGACCCTATTCGCGGCGAGCAGTACTTC.

This clone was observed a few times. The J gene is TRBJ1-6, the V gene TRBV6-4, with D possibly matching TRBD1 (6 bases). The CDR3 spans 15 residues. V lost 6 bases and J 1 base, leaving 10 bases between the germline ends. CDR1 and CDR2 from the germline V gene are MRHNA and SNTAGT. The CDR3 protein is CASSLTGSYNSPLHF. The CDR3 DNA reads as TGTGCCAGCAGCCTTACAGGGTCCTATAATTCACCCCTCCACTTT.

The chain joins TRBV7-9 to TRBJ1-5, with D maybe TRBD1 (5 bases). CDR1 and CDR2 from the germline V gene are SEHNR and FQNEAQ (reference sequence). CDR3 length: 14 residues. V was trimmed by 6 bases and J by 2 bases, leaving 11 bases between them. The CDR3: CASSPTDGNQPQHF. In DNA, the CDR3 is TGTGCCAGCAGTCCGACAGATGGCAATCAGCCCCAGCATTTT.

V and J are TRBV11-1 and TRBJ2-7; D is undetermined. CDR1 SGHAT and CDR2 FQDESV come from the germline V gene (reference sequence). V lost 5 bases and J 3 bases, leaving 14 bases between the germline ends. The CDR3 extends over 14 amino acids. CDR3 region: CASSPRKSIYEQYF. CDR3 DNA: TGTGCCAGCAGCCCTAGGAAGAGTATCTACGAGCAGTACTTC.

This sequence joins TRBV11-2 and TRBJ2-3; 10 bases line up with TRBD1. J was trimmed by 0 bases and V by 5 bases; bases with no gene match: 11. CDR1 is SGHAT and CDR2 is FQNNGV in the germline V gene. This CDR3 has 18 amino acids. CDR3 bases: TGTGCCAGCAGCCTCATCGGACCGGGACAGGGGAGCACAGATACGCAGTATTTT. Translating it yields CASSLIGPGQGSTDTQYF. The variable domain in full, with the rest retrieved from reference TRBV11-2 and TRBJ2-3, is EAGVAQSPRYKIIEKRQSVAFWCNPISGHATLYWYQQILGQGPKLLIQFQNNGVVDDSQLPKDRFSAERLKGVDSTLKIQPAKLEDSAVYLCASSLIGPGQGSTDTQYFGPGTRLTVL.

This chain uses TRBV6-1 with TRBJ2-5, with TRBD2 matching 13 bases. This CDR3 is built from 17 residues. CDR1 and CDR2 from the germline V gene are MNHNS and SASEGT. The V gene end was trimmed by 4 bases and the J gene end by 2 bases; junction bases not matched to a gene: 7. This CDR3 is CASSAGLAGLTQETQYF. The CDR3 DNA reads as TGTGCCAGCAGTGCGGGACTAGCGGGACTTACACAAGAGACCCAGTACTTC.

The chain employs TRBV6-5 and TRBJ2-7; TRBD2 is a possible D gene (6 bases). The CDR3 spans 15 residues. CDR1 is MNHEY and CDR2 is SVGAGI in the germline V gene. V was trimmed by 6 bases and J by 2 bases, leaving 17 bases between them. The CDR3 protein is CASRPWDSEAYEQYF. CDR3 nucleotides: TGTGCCAGCAGGCCCTGGGACTCTGAGGCCTACGAGCAGTACTTC.

This clone was recorded only once. The chain has TRBV19 and TRBJ2-2, with 10 nucleotides matching TRBD2. Trimming at V came to 9 bases and at J to 4 bases, leaving 14 bases not matched to a gene. The CDR3 sequence is 17 residues long. CDR1 and CDR2 (germline): LNHDA, SQIVND (reference sequence). The CDR3 spells CASVKPSGRAGTGELFF. As DNA, the CDR3 is TGTGCCAGCGTCAAGCCCAGCGGGAGGGCGGGCACCGGGGAGCTGTTTTTT.

The chain links TRBV12-3 or TRBV12-4 to TRBJ1-2; D unresolved. The V gene lost 6 bases and the J gene lost 8 bases, with 13 bases spanning the gap. This CDR3 is built from 12 residues. The chain's CDR3 is CASSPTRYGYTF. DNA for the CDR3: TGTGCCAGCAGCCCAACCAGATACGGCTACACCTTC.

This clone was seen more than once but under ten times. The V and J genes are TRBV10-3 and TRBJ2-3; a possible D gene is TRBD1 (5 bases). The CDR3 consists of 16 residues. With 0 bases removed from V and 4 bases from J, the gap between germline ends came to 14 bases. CDR1 and CDR2 (germline): ENHRY, SYGVKD. CDR3: CAISESEGARPDTQYF. Here the CDR3 DNA reads TGTGCCATCAGTGAGTCAGAAGGGGCCAGGCCAGATACGCAGTATTTT.

This clone has just a few counts. The chain combines TRBV19 with TRBJ1-2, with D possibly being TRBD1 (5 bases). The V end was cut by 5 bases, the J end by 8 bases, with 15 bases between. The germline V gene has CDR1 LNHDA and CDR2 SQIVND (reference sequence). The CDR3 contains 13 residues. The CDR3 sequence is CASSLSTVGGYTF. The DNA for the CDR3 is TGTGCCAGTAGTCTTTCGACAGTAGGAGGCTACACCTTC. Full variable domain (missing parts from reference TRBV19 and TRBJ1-2): DGGITQSPKYLFRKEGQNVTLSCEQNLNHDAMYWYRQDPGQGLRLIYYSQIVNDFQKGDIAEGYSVSREKKESFPLTVTSAQKNPTAFYLCASSLSTVGGYTFGSGTRLTVV.

Notes on this clone: The identical CDR3 is also encoded by other nucleotide sequences in the sample. J is TRBJ2-7 and V is TRBV28; unclear D gene. Per germline, CDR1 MDHEN and CDR2 SYDVKM. The CDR3 spans 10 residues. V was trimmed by 6 bases and J by 6 bases, leaving 6 bases between them. The CDR3 loop reads CASSSREQYF. The CDR3 bases are TGTGCCAGCAGCTCCCGCGAGCAGTACTTC.

The chain combines TRBV5-6 with TRBJ1-4, with a tentative D call TRBD1 (5 bases). The CDR3 totals 15 residues. CDR1 and CDR2 from the germline V gene are SGHDT and YYEEEE. The germline V and J ends were trimmed by 4 bases and 4 bases, with 14 bases remaining between them. The CDR3 loop reads CASSPNLDSNEKLFF. The DNA of the CDR3 is TGTGCCAGCAGCCCCAACCTCGACAGTAATGAAAAACTGTTTTTT.

J is TRBJ1-2 and V is TRBV6-7; 7 positions agree with TRBD1. TRBV6-7 is marked as an open reading frame, function uncertain. V trimming: 7 bases; J trimming: 1 base; junction bases outside the gene matches: 15. The CDR3 has 17 amino acids. In DNA form, the CDR3 reads TGTGCCAGCACCCCAGGACTGGGACAGCTTTTTAACTATGGCTACACCTTC. Protein sequence: CASTPGLGQLFNYGYTF.

This chain links TRBV9 with TRBJ2-5; a weak D match, TRBD1 (7 bases). The CDR3 has 13 amino acids. Between the trimmed V and J ends, which lost 3 bases and 7 bases, there was a span of 13 bases. Germline V gene sequence: CDR1 SGDLS, CDR2 YYNGEE. As DNA, the CDR3 is TGTGCCAGCAGCGCCCGGCAGGGGGGGACCCAGTACTTC. Amino acids: CASSARQGGTQYF.

The rearrangement links TRBV19 to TRBJ1-1, with D hard to call. The CDR3 covers 13 residues. CDR1 is LNHDA and CDR2 is SQIVND in the germline V gene (reference sequence). CDR3: CDTVVGMNTEAFF. The CDR3 coding sequence is TGTGACACAGTAGTCGGAATGAACACTGAAGCTTTCTTT.

V is TRBV6-5 and J is TRBJ1-2; D is perhaps TRBD1 (5 bases). Trimming stripped 8 bases from V and 2 bases from J, with 18 bases between. The CDR3 consists of 15 residues. Germline V CDR1 and CDR2: MNHEY, SVGAGI. The CDR3 protein is CASRFIGAGNYGYTF. The CDR3 nucleotides are TGTGCCAGCCGTTTTATAGGGGCGGGAAACTATGGCTACACCTTC.

The chain couples TRBV11-3 to TRBJ2-7, with 12 bases that match TRBD2. J gave up 4 bases and V 5 bases, and 6 bases lay outside the gene matches. The germline gives CDR1 SGHNT, CDR2 YENEEA. CDR3 length: 15 amino acids. CDR3 sequence: CASSQTSGSGYEQYF. CDR3 DNA: TGTGCCAGCAGCCAGACTAGCGGGAGTGGGTACGAGCAGTACTTC.

This chain uses TRBV5-6 with TRBJ1-1; D remains ambiguous. Germline CDR1 SGHDT, CDR2 YYEEEE. The CDR3 is 16 amino acids. V was clipped by 0 bases and J by 4 bases, with 16 bases between them. The CDR3 DNA sequence: TGTGCCAGCAGCTTGGCATTTTCGGCGGGCGGCACTGAAGCTTTCTTT. It yields the protein CASSLAFSAGGTEAFF.

The genes are TRBV30 and TRBJ2-7, with D perhaps matching TRBD1 (6 bases). Germline-derived CDR1 and CDR2 are GTSNPN and SVGIG (reference sequence). The CDR3 is 13 amino acids. V was pared by 2 bases and J by 3 bases, with 11 bases between. CDR3 sequence reads: CAWSRQDGYEQYF. The CDR3 region has the DNA TGTGCCTGGAGTAGACAGGATGGCTACGAGCAGTACTTC.

J is TRBJ2-2 and V is TRBV7-3; a weak D match, TRBD1 (6 bases). The length of the CDR3 is 15 residues. V lost 3 bases and J lost 7, with 15 bases in between. Germline values: CDR1 SGHTA, CDR2 FQGTGA. This chain's CDR3 is CASSLDKQGGGELFF. CDR3 sequence (DNA): TGTGCCAGCAGCTTGGACAAACAAGGGGGCGGGGAGCTGTTTTTT. Combining the CDR3 with reference TRBV7-3 and TRBJ2-2 gives the whole variable domain GAGVSQTPSNKVTEKGKYVELRCDPISGHTALYWYRQSLGQGPEFLIYFQGTGAADDSGLPNDRFFAVRPEGSVSTLKIQRTERGDSAVYLCASSLDKQGGGELFFGEGSRLTVL.

The chain has TRBV5-1 and TRBJ2-2; maybe TRBD2 (5 bases). This CDR3 is 14 amino acids long. V was shortened by 2 bases and J by 6 bases, with 11 bases between the two germline ends. Germline CDR1 SGHRS, CDR2 YFSETQ. The CDR3 spells CASSLGAGAGELFF. For the CDR3, the DNA is TGCGCCAGCAGCTTAGGAGCCGGGGCCGGGGAGCTGTTTTTT.

This clone was seen only once. The chain employs TRBV9 and TRBJ2-1, with TRBD2 matching over 14 bases. V lost 3 bases and J lost 6; bases outside the gene matches: 5. Germline V gene data show CDR1 as SGDLS and CDR2 as YYNGEE. The length of the CDR3 is 16 residues. The CDR3 nucleotides are TGTGCCAGCAGCGCTTACGGGACTAGCGGGAGCAATGAGCAGTTCTTC. It specifies CASSAYGTSGSNEQFF.